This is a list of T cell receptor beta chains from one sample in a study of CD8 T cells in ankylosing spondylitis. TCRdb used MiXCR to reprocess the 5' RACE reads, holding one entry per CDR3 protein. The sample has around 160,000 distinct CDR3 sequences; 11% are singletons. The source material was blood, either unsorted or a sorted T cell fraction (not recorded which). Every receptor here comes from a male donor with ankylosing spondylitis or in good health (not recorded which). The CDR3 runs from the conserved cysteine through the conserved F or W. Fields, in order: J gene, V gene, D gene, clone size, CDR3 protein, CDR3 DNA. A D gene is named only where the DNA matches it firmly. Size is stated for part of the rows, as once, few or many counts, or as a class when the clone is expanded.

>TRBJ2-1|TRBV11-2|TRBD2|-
CASSLERAGASYNEQFF
TGTGCCAGCAGCTTGGAAAGAGCGGGAGCCTCCTACAATGAGCAGTTCTTC
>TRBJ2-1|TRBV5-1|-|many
CASSFPSLGGAGNEQFF
TGCGCCAGCAGCTTCCCTTCCCTGGGAGGAGCTGGGAATGAGCAGTTCTTC
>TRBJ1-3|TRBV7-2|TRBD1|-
CASSSTGASGNTIYF
TGTGCCAGCAGCTCGACAGGGGCTTCAGGAAACACCATATATTTT
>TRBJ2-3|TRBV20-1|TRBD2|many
CSAAGTSGGATDTQYF
TGCAGTGCTGCGGGGACTAGCGGAGGAGCCACAGATACGCAGTATTTT
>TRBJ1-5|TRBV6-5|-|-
CVSISNRYNQPQHF
TGTGTCAGCATTTCGAACAGATACAATCAGCCCCAGCATTTT
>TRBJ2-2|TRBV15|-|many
CATSGTPNTGELFF
TGTGCCACCAGCGGGACTCCTAACACCGGGGAGCTGTTTTTT
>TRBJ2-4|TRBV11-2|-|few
CASSRGFNIQYF
TGTGCCAGCAGCCGTGGGTTCAACATTCAGTACTTC
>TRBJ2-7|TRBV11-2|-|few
CASSPRQTYEQYF
TGTGCCAGCAGCCCACGACAAACCTACGAGCAGTACTTC
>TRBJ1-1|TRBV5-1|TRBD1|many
CASHLSGTGRNTEAFF
TGCGCCAGTCACCTTTCCGGGACAGGGAGAAACACTGAAGCTTTCTTT
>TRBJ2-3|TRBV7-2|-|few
CASSQGPAPDTQYF
TGTGCCAGCAGCCAGGGACCAGCCCCAGATACGCAGTATTTT
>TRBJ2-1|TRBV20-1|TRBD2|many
CSAGRDGQNNEQFF
TGCAGTGCTGGGAGGGATGGACAAAACAATGAGCAGTTCTTC